The clone carrying this T cell receptor beta chain has a handful of counts. Its antigen remains unknown. This sample was taken from a study of vaccination effects on CD4 cells after COVID-19. Study overall: Sample collection from a couple of convalescent patients occurred 16 days and one week before vaccination.

V was pared by 4 bases and J by 2 bases, with 4 bases of the junction left unmatched. The CDR3 consists of 14 residues. Germline CDR1 SQVTM, CDR2 ANQGSEA. Expansion of antigen-specific CD4+ T cells with viral peptide pools was carried out by the ViraFEST assay before sequencing. At the end of more than 8 days of culture, CD4+ T cells were isolated. The person was diagnosed with PCR-confirmed SARS-CoV-2 infection between March and December 2020. Repertoires were generated with immunoSEQ multiplex PCR, while TCRdb's copy carries only in-frame clones and drops some. The sample has around 50,000 clones, 76% seen once; the top ten hold around 5.5%.

Sequenced material: CD4+ T cells from PBMCs cultured with HIV peptides, taken before COVID-19 vaccination. Subset: HIV-1 Nef peptide pool negative control/reference culture. The chain couples TRBV29-1 to TRBJ2-3; 9 bases are shared with TRBD2. The receptor was derived from a human donor who had a prior SARS-CoV-2 infection. The CDR3 region has the DNA TGCAGCGTTGGGACTAGCGCCTACACAGATACGCAGTATTTT. This sequence encodes CSVGTSAYTDTQYF.